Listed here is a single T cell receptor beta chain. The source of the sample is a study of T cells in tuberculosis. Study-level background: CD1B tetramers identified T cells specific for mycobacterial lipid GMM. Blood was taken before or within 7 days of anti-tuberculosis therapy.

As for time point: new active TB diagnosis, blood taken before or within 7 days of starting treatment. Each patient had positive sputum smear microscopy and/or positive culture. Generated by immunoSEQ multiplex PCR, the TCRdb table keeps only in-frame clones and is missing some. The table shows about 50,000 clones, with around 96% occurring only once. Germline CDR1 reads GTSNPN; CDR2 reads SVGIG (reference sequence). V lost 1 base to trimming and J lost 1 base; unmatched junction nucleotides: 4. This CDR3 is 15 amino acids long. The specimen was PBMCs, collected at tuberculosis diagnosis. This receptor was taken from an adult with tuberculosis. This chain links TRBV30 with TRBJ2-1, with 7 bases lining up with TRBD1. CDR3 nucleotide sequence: TGTGCCTGGAGTGCTAGGGGGCTGTCCTACAATGAGCAGTTCTTC. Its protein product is CAWSARGLSYNEQFF.